Following are 13 T cell receptor delta chains from one sample sequenced in a study of gamma-delta chains in newborns, infants, children. TCRdb called clones from the reads again using CATT. The table lists about 5,400 delta-chain clones, less than 20% of them singletons, with around 5.2% in the top ten. Sequenced input: blood. These receptors were collected from a child who was a newborn, infant or young child, either healthy, febrile or measles-vaccinated (not recorded which).

This clone showed up just a few times. Since a much larger clone is just one base distant, this may be a read error. Additional DNA sequences in this sample encode the identical CDR3. CDR3 in DNA: TGTGCCTGTGATACCGTGGGATCCAGCTCCTGGGACACCCGACAGATGTTTTTC. Protein sequence: CACDTVGSSSWDTRQMFF. J is TRDJ3 and V is TRDV2, with TRDD3 as a possible D gene (5 bases). Trimming took off 4 bases at V and 0 bases at J, with 15 bases between the two ends. Germline CDR1 and CDR2: GEAIGNYY and EKD. This CDR3 is 18 amino acids long.

The J gene was reported as TRDJ1; the V gene went uncalled. This CDR3 is built from 19 residues. CDR3 loop: CALWELFNNRVNYTDKLIF. DNA of the CDR3: TGTGCTCTTTGGGAACTTTTTAACAACCGTGTGAATTACACCGATAAACTCATCTTT.

The table lists this clone with a few counts. The J gene is TRDJ3, the V gene TRDV2, with TRDD3 identical over 10 bases. Unmatched junction bases numbered 11, after V lost 4 bases and J lost 0 bases. This CDR3 has 20 residues. Germline V lookup: CDR1 GEAIGNYY, CDR2 EKD. CDR3 loop: CACDVLGDSEGSWDTRQMFF. DNA of the CDR3: TGTGCCTGTGATGTACTGGGGGATTCGGAGGGCTCCTGGGACACCCGACAGATGTTTTTC.

This clone counts as medium-sized. Other DNA variants within this sample encode the same CDR3. This chain links TRDV1 with TRDJ1; the D is unclear. Trimming pared 2 bases from V and 8 bases from J, leaving 9 bases between. The CDR3 is 12 amino acids. The germline gives CDR1 TSWWSYY, CDR2 QGS. The CDR3 sequence: CALGEIPAKLIF. DNA for the CDR3: TGTGCTCTTGGGGAAATTCCCGCAAAACTCATCTTT.

Only a few counts were recorded for this clone. The rearrangement links TRDV1 to TRDJ1; maybe TRDD3 (6 bases). The germline V and J ends were trimmed by 1 base and 7 bases, with 31 bases remaining between them. Per the germline V gene, CDR1 is TSWWSYY and CDR2 is QGS. The CDR3 contains 20 residues. The CDR3 nucleotides read TGTGCTCTTGGGGAACGGTGCTGCCTCTCGGCTGGGGAGCCACGGGGTAAACTCATCTTT. This encodes CALGERCCLSAGEPRGKLIF.

V is TRDV2 and J is TRDJ1; D might be TRDD3 (5 bases). The J gene is absent in TCRdb and was assigned here via DNA matching to germline. Trimming stripped 0 bases from V and 2 bases from J, with 21 bases between. CDR1 is GEAIGNYY, CDR2 EKD, per germline. The CDR3 sequence is 18 residues long. This CDR3 is CACDTGGGAGRKTDKLIF. CDR3 nucleotide sequence: TGTGCCTGTGACACCGGGGGGGGGGCGGGCAGAAAAACCGATAAACTCATCTTT.

This clone has just a few counts. The chain uses TRDV2 and TRDJ1; 9 bases align to TRDD3. The CDR3 extends over 17 amino acids. Losses at the gene ends were 4 bases for V and 0 bases for J; bases not matched to a gene: 11. In germline, CDR1 is GEAIGNYY, CDR2 EKD. As DNA, the CDR3 is TGTGCCTGTGAGGCAGTACTGGGGGACCCGTACACCGATAAACTCATCTTT. It yields the protein CACEAVLGDPYTDKLIF.

By frequency in the sample, this clone is medium-sized. V usage is TRDV1 and J usage is TRDJ1; D is unresolved. Germline V gives CDR1 TSWWSYY, CDR2 QGS. The V end lost 7 bases, the J end lost 7 bases, and 10 bases lay between the germline ends. This CDR3 spans 11 amino acids. The CDR3 region has the DNA TGTGCTCTTGCGGCCGCTGGTAAACTCATCTTT. Its translation is CALAAAGKLIF.

This clone was counted a few times. Additional DNA sequences in this sample encode the identical CDR3. The chain carries TRDV2 and TRDJ3, with TRDD3 matching 12 bases. Germline-derived CDR1 and CDR2 are GEAIGNYY and EKD. There are 21 residues in the CDR3. Trimming took 0 bases from V and 0 from J; bases not matched to a gene: 8. The CDR3 bases are TGTGCCTGTGACACCGTACTGGGGGATACAGTTAGCTCCTGGGACACCCGACAGATGTTTTTC. The encoded protein is CACDTVLGDTVSSWDTRQMFF.

Worth noting for this clone: For this DNA, TCRdb reports the protein of a much larger clone, which diverges at residue 6, most likely from a read error; the protein presented here is translated directly from the DNA. This rearrangement joins TRDV2 to TRDJ2, with a weak D call TRDD3 (6 bases). The V and J ends lost 0 bases and 0 bases respectively, with 10 bases between them. The V gene's germline CDR1 is GEAIGNYY and CDR2 EKD. The CDR3 contains 16 residues. As DNA, the CDR3 is TGTGCCTGTGACACCGCGGGGGACCCTTTGACAGCACAACTCTTCTTT. Translated, it gives CACDTAGDPLTAQLFF.

J is TRDJ1 and V is TRDV3; tentative D call: TRDD3 (6 bases). TCRdb offers no J gene call, so here the DNA was matched to germline to obtain one. The CDR3 runs 14 residues. The germline V gene has CDR1 TVYSNPD and CDR2 GDNSRS (reference sequence). Deletions cut 4 bases from V and 4 bases from J, with 19 bases between. The CDR3 region is CAYRRDKYDDKLIF. The CDR3 DNA sequence: TGTGCCTACCGGAGGGATAAATATGACGATAAACTCATCTTT.

This clone was seen a handful of times. V usage is TRDV2 and J usage is TRDJ3, with TRDD3 matching over 11 bases. The V segment lost 0 bases and the J segment 4 bases; nucleotides outside the gene matches: 4. Germline CDR1 and CDR2: GEAIGNYY and EKD. The CDR3 runs to 18 residues. The CDR3 here is CACDTLGDTFWDTRQMFF. The CDR3 DNA sequence: TGTGCCTGTGACACCTTGGGGGATACGTTTTGGGACACCCGACAGATGTTTTTC.

The chain has TRDV1 and TRDJ1; 12 bases match TRDD3. TCRdb does not report a J gene; here it was assigned by matching the DNA to germline references. This CDR3 has 27 residues. The germline V gene has CDR1 TSWWSYY and CDR2 QGS. V dropped 0 bases and J dropped 4; count of bases not matched to a gene: 36. The CDR3: CALGELRLLPPEGYPGGYACNGDKLIF. DNA of the CDR3: TGTGCTCTTGGGGAACTACGCCTCCTTCCCCCCGAAGGGTACCCTGGGGGATACGCGTGTAACGGCGATAAACTCATCTTT.